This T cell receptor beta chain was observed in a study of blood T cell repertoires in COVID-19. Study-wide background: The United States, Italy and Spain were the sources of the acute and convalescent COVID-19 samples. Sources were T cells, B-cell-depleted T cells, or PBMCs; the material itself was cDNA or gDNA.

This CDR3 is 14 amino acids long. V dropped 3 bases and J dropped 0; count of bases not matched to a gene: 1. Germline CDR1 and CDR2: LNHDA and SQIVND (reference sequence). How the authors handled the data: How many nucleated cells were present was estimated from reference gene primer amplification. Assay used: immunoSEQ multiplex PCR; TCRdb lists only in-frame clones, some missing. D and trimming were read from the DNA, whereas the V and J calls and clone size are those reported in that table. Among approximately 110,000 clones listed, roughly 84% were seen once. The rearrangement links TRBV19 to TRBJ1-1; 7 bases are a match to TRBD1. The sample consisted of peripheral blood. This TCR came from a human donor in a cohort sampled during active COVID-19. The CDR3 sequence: CASSMGTVNTEAFF. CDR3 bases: TGTGCCAGTAGTATGGGGACAGTGAACACTGAAGCTTTCTTT.